A single sample gave rise to the 21 T cell receptor beta chains below, sequenced in a study of cytomegalovirus exposure and HLA in healthy donors. The PCR made use of 60 Vbeta and 13 Jbeta primers. Profiling relied on immunoSEQ multiplex PCR, and the TCRdb table lists in-frame clones only, not all of them. The repertoire holds around 170,000 clones, roughly 83% seen once, with under 0.4% in the top ten. Sequenced sample: PBMCs. Every receptor here comes from a boy aged 2 to 9 in good health and CMV-seronegative.

This chain connects TRBV30 to TRBJ2-7; D remains unclear. CDR1 and CDR2 (germline): GTSNPN, SVGIG (reference sequence). The CDR3 consists of 13 residues. Trimming stripped 0 bases from V and 1 base from J, with 7 bases between. CDR3 bases: TGTGCCTGGAGTGTCTGGCCTTCCTACGAGCAGTACTTC. Its protein product is CAWSVWPSYEQYF.

This clone was seen a single time. The chain's CDR3 is CASSLRFEQFF. CDR3 sequence (DNA): TGTGCCAGTAGTCTCCGTTTCGAGCAGTTCTTC. The V gene is TRBV19, the J gene TRBJ2-1; D is uncertain. Germline CDR1 and CDR2: LNHDA and SQIVND (reference sequence). This CDR3 has 11 residues. Trimming shortened V by 5 bases and J by 10 bases, and 9 bases separated the two germline ends.

This chain links TRBV10-3 with TRBJ1-2; D gene unclear. Germline V lookup: CDR1 ENHRY, CDR2 SYGVKD. This CDR3 region has 11 residues. V lost 6 bases, J lost 5 bases, and 7 bases lay in between. As DNA, the CDR3 is TGTGCCATCAGGACATTATATGGCTACACCTTC. Amino acids: CAIRTLYGYTF.

The chain employs TRBV18 and TRBJ1-2; tentatively, D is TRBD1 (5 bases). From germline, CDR1 is KGHSH and CDR2 LQKENI. V lost 5 bases and J lost 4, with 23 bases in between. The CDR3 extends over 17 amino acids. Here the CDR3 reads CASSASGSPGSGYGYTF. DNA of the CDR3: TGTGCCAGCTCAGCATCAGGGTCGCCTGGCTCGGGCTATGGCTACACCTTC.

The chain employs TRBV28 and TRBJ1-5, with 8 bases aligning to TRBD1. Losses at the gene ends were 6 bases for V and 0 bases for J; bases not matched to a gene: 4. In germline, CDR1 is MDHEN, CDR2 SYDVKM. CDR3 size: 15 residues. CDR3 coding DNA: TGTGCCAGCAGCTTGACAGGGGATAGCAATCAGCCCCAGCATTTT. It translates to CASSLTGDSNQPQHF.

This clone was observed a single time. This chain connects TRBV13 to TRBJ1-1; 7 bases align to TRBD1. V lost 4 bases to trimming and J lost 7 bases; unmatched junction nucleotides: 3. The germline V gene encodes CDR1 PRHDT and CDR2 FYEKMQ (reference sequence). The CDR3 has 12 amino acids. CDR3 in DNA: TGTGCCAGCAGCTCCGGGACAGATGAAGCTTTCTTT. It is translated as CASSSGTDEAFF.

This chain connects TRBV20-1 to TRBJ1-1; TRBD1 matches 8 bases. Per the germline V gene, CDR1 is DFQATT and CDR2 is SNEGSKA (reference sequence). The ends lost 6 bases at V and 6 bases at J; junction bases unmatched: 3. The CDR3 runs 11 residues. CDR3 sequence reads: CSAWGQAEAFF. The CDR3 DNA is TGCAGTGCCTGGGGACAGGCTGAAGCTTTCTTT.

V gene TRBV15 combines with J gene TRBJ1-2; D possibly corresponds to TRBD1 (6 bases). Trimming stripped 0 bases from V and 8 bases from J, with 19 bases between. Germline values: CDR1 LNHNV, CDR2 YYDKDF (reference sequence). The CDR3 extends over 16 amino acids. In DNA form, the CDR3 reads TGTGCCACCAGCAGAGATTACGGACAGAGCCCGAGAGGCTACACCTTC. Translated: CATSRDYGQSPRGYTF. Full variable domain (remainder filled in from reference TRBV15 and TRBJ1-2): DAMVIQNPRYQVTQFGKPVTLSCSQTLNHNVMYWYQQKSSQAPKLLFHYYDKDFNNEADTPDNFQSRRPNTSFCFLDIRSPGLGDTAMYLCATSRDYGQSPRGYTFGSGTRLTVV.

The CDR3 reads CASSSRSGGHEQFF. The CDR3 bases are TGTGCCAGCAGCTCTAGGTCGGGGGGCCATGAGCAGTTCTTC. This rearrangement joins TRBV11-3 to TRBJ2-1; a weak D match, TRBD2 (7 bases). V was cut by 4 bases and J by 8 bases, with 15 bases left in between. The CDR3 sequence is 14 residues long. Germline CDR1 SGHNT, CDR2 YENEEA. The full variable domain, in which reference TRBV11-3 and TRBJ2-1 provide the parts outside the CDR3, is EAGVVQSPRYKIIEKKQPVAFWCNPISGHNTLYWYLQNLGQGPELLIRYENEEAVDDSQLPKDRFSAERLKGVDSTLKIQPAELGDSAVYLCASSSRSGGHEQFFGPGTRLTVL.

The rearrangement links TRBV28 to TRBJ1-5; D unclear. Trimming cost V 7 bases and J 6 bases, with 10 bases left between them. The CDR3 has 12 residues. Germline assignment: CDR1 MDHEN and CDR2 SYDVKM. CDR3 sequence (DNA): TGTGCCAGCAATCCGGGGAGTCAGCCCCAGCATTTT. Protein: CASNPGSQPQHF.

The genes are TRBV28 and TRBJ1-2, with TRBD1 matching 7 bases. The CDR3 is 13 amino acids. J gave up 3 bases and V 2 bases, and 0 bases lay outside the gene matches. Germline V gene sequence: CDR1 MDHEN, CDR2 SYDVKM. The CDR3 DNA reads as TGTGCCAGCAGTTTAGGGACAGACTATGGCTACACCTTC. Its translation is CASSLGTDYGYTF.

The chain joins TRBV7-9 to TRBJ2-7, with D perhaps TRBD1 (7 bases). The CDR3 consists of 15 residues. Trimming cost V 0 bases and J 0 bases, with 9 bases left between them. From germline, CDR1 is SEHNR and CDR2 FQNEAQ (reference sequence). CDR3 residues: CASSLARGASYEQYF. DNA of the CDR3: TGTGCCAGCAGCTTAGCCAGGGGGGCCTCCTACGAGCAGTACTTC.

V and J are TRBV5-1 and TRBJ2-3; 15 bases fit TRBD2. There are 17 residues in the CDR3. V gave up 3 bases and J gave up 0 bases; unmatched junction bases: 2. Germline values: CDR1 SGHRS, CDR2 YFSETQ. In DNA, the CDR3 is TGCGCCAGCAGCTGGGGACTAGCGGGGGGTAGCACAGATACGCAGTATTTT. Translation: CASSWGLAGGSTDTQYF.

This sequence joins TRBV9 and TRBJ2-5, with D perhaps TRBD2 (5 bases). The CDR3 runs to 12 residues. V lost 6 bases to trimming and J lost 3 bases, with 9 bases between them. CDR1 and CDR2 from the germline V gene are SGDLS and YYNGEE. CDR3 region: CASTGREETQYF. In nucleotides, the CDR3 is TGTGCCAGCACCGGGCGGGAAGAGACCCAGTACTTC. Supplemented by reference TRBV9 and TRBJ2-5, the full variable domain reads DSGVTQTPKHLITATGQRVTLRCSPRSGDLSVYWYQQSLDQGLQFLIQYYNGEERAKGNILERFSAQQFPDLHSELNLSSLELGDSALYFCASTGREETQYFGPGTRLLVL.

This clone has a single count. The chain carries TRBV10-2 and TRBJ1-2; D ambiguous. Trimming pared 0 bases from V and 5 bases from J, leaving 19 bases between. The CDR3 runs 17 residues. Per germline, CDR1 WSHSY and CDR2 SAAADI. CDR3 sequence: CASSESPGKGSTYGYTF. The CDR3 DNA reads as TGCGCCAGCAGTGAGTCCCCCGGGAAGGGCTCAACGTATGGCTACACCTTC.

The chain recombines TRBV9 with TRBJ1-2; TRBD1 is a possible D gene (6 bases). Germline V CDR1 and CDR2: SGDLS, YYNGEE. CDR3 length: 15 amino acids. Trimming took off 3 bases at V and 5 bases at J, with 17 bases between the two ends. The CDR3 protein is CASSALRDTIYGYTF. The CDR3 DNA reads as TGTGCCAGCAGCGCCCTGAGGGACACCATATATGGCTACACCTTC.

This chain joins TRBV30 and TRBJ2-1; no reliable D call. V lost 4 bases and J 8 bases, leaving 15 bases between the germline ends. Per the germline V gene, CDR1 is GTSNPN and CDR2 is SVGIG (reference sequence). CDR3 size: 13 residues. Here the CDR3 reads CAWTMEPGHEQFF. The CDR3 DNA follows: TGTGCCTGGACTATGGAACCTGGGCATGAGCAGTTCTTC.

The chain recombines TRBV5-4 with TRBJ2-2; no reliable D call. The CDR3 extends over 15 amino acids. CDR1 and CDR2 from the germline V gene are SGHNT and YYREEE (reference sequence). V dropped 3 bases and J dropped 0 bases, with 9 bases sitting between them. CDR3 coding DNA: TGTGCCAGCAGCTCCGGCGGTCCGAACACCGGGGAGCTGTTTTTT. Protein: CASSSGGPNTGELFF.

The chain is built from TRBV29-1 and TRBJ2-5; perhaps TRBD2 as D (5 bases). Trimming stripped 5 bases from V and 5 bases from J, with 18 bases between. Germline assignment: CDR1 SQVTM and CDR2 ANQGSEA. This CDR3 is built from 14 residues. This CDR3 is CSVSFLAPSETQYF. The DNA for the CDR3 is TGCAGCGTTTCTTTTCTAGCTCCCAGTGAGACCCAGTACTTC.

Comments on this clone: This same CDR3 is encoded by further DNA sequences in the sample. This sequence joins TRBV5-1 and TRBJ2-7, with 12 bases lining up with TRBD1. This CDR3 region has 16 residues. Trimming removed 4 bases from V and 4 bases from J; junction bases left unmatched: 9. From germline, CDR1 is SGHRS and CDR2 YFSETQ. CDR3 amino acids: CASSPSLGQGAYEQYF. The CDR3 DNA is TGCGCCAGCAGCCCGAGTTTGGGACAGGGGGCATACGAGCAGTACTTC.

This rearrangement joins TRBV11-2 to TRBJ2-4; 8 nucleotides line up with TRBD1. This CDR3 comprises 15 residues. The germline V gene encodes CDR1 SGHAT and CDR2 FQNNGV. J was trimmed by 7 bases and V by 0 bases; bases with no gene match: 5. CDR3 DNA sequence: TGTGCCAGCAGCTTAGAGGCAGGGGGCTGGAACATTCAGTACTTC. It codes for CASSLEAGGWNIQYF.